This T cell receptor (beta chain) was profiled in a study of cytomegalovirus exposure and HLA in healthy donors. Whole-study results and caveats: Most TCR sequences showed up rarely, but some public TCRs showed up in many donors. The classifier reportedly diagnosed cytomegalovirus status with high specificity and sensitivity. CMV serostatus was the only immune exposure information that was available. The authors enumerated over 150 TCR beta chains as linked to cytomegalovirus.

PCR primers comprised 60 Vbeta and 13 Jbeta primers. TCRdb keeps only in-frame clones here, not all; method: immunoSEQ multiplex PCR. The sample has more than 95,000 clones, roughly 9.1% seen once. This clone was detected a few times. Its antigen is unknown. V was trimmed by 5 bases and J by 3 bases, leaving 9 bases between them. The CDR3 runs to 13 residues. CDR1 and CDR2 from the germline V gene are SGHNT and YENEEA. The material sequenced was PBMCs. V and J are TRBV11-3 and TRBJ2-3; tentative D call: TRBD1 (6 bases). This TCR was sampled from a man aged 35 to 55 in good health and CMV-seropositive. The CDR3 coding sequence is TGTGCCAGCAGCCCAGGACAGACAGATACGCAGTATTTT. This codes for CASSPGQTDTQYF.